The 24 T cell receptor delta chains below all came from one sample that was sequenced in a study of Vδ1+ human thymocytes. Study-level findings and limits: Thymic TRG and TRD repertoires appeared highly polyclonal, with Gaussian CDR3 length distributions.

The template was reverse-transcribed extracted RNA. CDR3 amplicons came from multiplex PCR with pooled V-gene forward and constant-region reverse primers. TCRdb re-called clones from the multiplex PCR reads using CATT. The table lists over 65,000 delta-chain clones, 30% to 45% of them singletons. These TCRs' antigens remain unknown. Sequenced input: Vdelta1+ gamma-delta thymocytes from the thymus. Subset here: FACS-sorted CD3+ TCRalphabeta- TCRVdelta1+ TCRVdelta2- thymocytes. The receptors derive from a boy under two years old who had congenital heart surgery.

This clone has just one count. The chain combines TRDV1 with TRDJ4, with 10 bases aligning to TRDD3. CDR1 is TSWWSYY and CDR2 is QGS in the germline V gene. The CDR3 runs 19 residues. Unmatched junction bases numbered 17, after V lost 4 bases and J lost 0 bases. CDR3 sequence (DNA): TGTGCTCTTGGGGGCCCCGTTCCCACTGGGGGATCTATGGCCAGACCCCTGATCTTT. As protein: CALGGPVPTGGSMARPLIF.

The chain recombines TRDV1 with TRDJ1, with D perhaps matching TRDD3 (6 bases). The CDR3 has 17 amino acids. The V gene's germline CDR1 is TSWWSYY and CDR2 QGS. The V gene lost 2 bases and the J gene lost 1 base, with 17 bases spanning the gap. CDR3 sequence: CALGEYPRKIRTDKLIF. Written as DNA, the CDR3 is TGTGCTCTTGGGGAATATCCCCGGAAGATACGCACCGATAAACTCATCTTT.

The chain has TRDV1 and TRDJ1, with 10 nucleotides matching TRDD3. The CDR3 runs 20 residues. CDR1 and CDR2 from the germline V gene are TSWWSYY and QGS. The junction had 16 bases not matched to a gene; V was cut back by 2 bases and J by 1 base. The chain's CDR3 is CALGEASRGLHWGITDKLIF. CDR3 DNA: TGTGCTCTTGGGGAAGCTAGCCGTGGGCTTCACTGGGGGATCACCGATAAACTCATCTTT.

This chain links TRDV1 with TRDJ1; D not certain. This CDR3 is 15 amino acids long. The ends were cut back, 6 bases at V and 7 bases at J, with 21 bases in the middle. Germline V gene data show CDR1 as TSWWSYY and CDR2 as QGS. CDR3 DNA: TGTGCTCTTGGTAACCCCGGTTTAGGTTGCTTTAAACTCATCTTT. Protein product: CALGNPGLGCFKLIF.

The rearrangement joins TRDV1 to TRDJ1; 12 positions match TRDD3. V lost 2 bases, J lost 9 bases, and 13 bases stayed unmatched. Germline CDR1 reads TSWWSYY; CDR2 reads QGS. This CDR3 contains 17 residues. CDR3 nucleotides: TGTGCTCTTGGGGAAGTCTGGGGCTGGGGGATACGAGGAGAACTCATCTTT. This translates into CALGEVWGWGIRGELIF.

V usage is TRDV1 and J usage is TRDJ1; TRDD3 might be the D (5 bases). CDR3 length: 17 amino acids. Trimming cost V 1 base and J 0 bases, with 15 bases left between them. Germline V lookup: CDR1 TSWWSYY, CDR2 QGS. The CDR3 DNA reads as TGTGCTCTTGGGGAACATGGGGCCGTTTATTACACCGATAAACTCATCTTT. It yields the protein CALGEHGAVYYTDKLIF.

The chain links TRDV1 to TRDJ1, with 7 bases matching TRDD3. This CDR3 region has 17 residues. Germline V gene sequence: CDR1 TSWWSYY, CDR2 QGS. J gave up 1 base and V 4 bases, and 12 bases lay outside the gene matches. The CDR3 DNA is TGTGCTCTTGGGGGGTACTTTTCCCTGGGGGGCACCGATAAACTCATCTTT. This gives the protein CALGGYFSLGGTDKLIF.

This clone was detected a few times. Other DNA sequences from this sample encode an identical CDR3 as well. This rearrangement joins TRDV1 to TRDJ1, with D tentatively TRDD3 (6 bases). There are 15 residues in the CDR3. CDR1 is TSWWSYY and CDR2 is QGS in the germline V gene. V was trimmed by 0 bases and J by 5 bases, leaving 13 bases between them. Written as DNA, the CDR3 is TGTGCTCTTGGGGAACTAGCTGGGGAAGGGGATAAACTCATCTTT. Encoded protein: CALGELAGEGDKLIF.

Only a few counts were recorded for this clone. The chain is built from TRDV1 and TRDJ1; 9 bases are shared with TRDD3. Unmatched junction bases numbered 14, after V lost 0 bases and J lost 0 bases. Germline-derived CDR1 and CDR2 are TSWWSYY and QGS. This CDR3 region has 20 residues. The CDR3 DNA follows: TGTGCTCTTGGGGAACTCCTCGCCTACTGGGGGACGCTGTACACCGATAAACTCATCTTT. It encodes CALGELLAYWGTLYTDKLIF.

This clone was found a few times. Other DNA sequences within the sample encode an identical CDR3. The chain has TRDV1 and TRDJ1, with D unresolved. The ends were cut back, 2 bases at V and 8 bases at J, with 18 bases in the middle. This CDR3 is built from 15 residues. Germline V gene lookup returns CDR1 TSWWSYY and CDR2 QGS. As DNA, the CDR3 is TGTGCTCTTGGGGAAGGAGGACAAGGGTCTCGCAAACTCATCTTT. It encodes CALGEGGQGSRKLIF.

In its sample, this clone was seen a few times. V usage is TRDV1 and J usage is TRDJ1; 12 bases map to TRDD3. J gave up 1 base and V 2 bases, and 26 bases lay outside the gene matches. This CDR3 contains 24 residues. CDR1 TSWWSYY and CDR2 QGS come from the germline V gene. Here the CDR3 DNA reads TGTGCTCTTGGGGAATTCCTAACGCGTGCCCAGTACTGGGGGATACTTTCGCGCACCGATAAACTCATCTTT. Translating gives CALGEFLTRAQYWGILSRTDKLIF.

The rearrangement links TRDV1 to TRDJ1; 7 bases are a match to TRDD3. V lost 0 bases to trimming and J lost 0 bases; unmatched junction nucleotides: 10. Germline-derived CDR1 and CDR2 are TSWWSYY and QGS. This CDR3 spans 18 amino acids. CDR3 sequence (DNA): TGTGCTCTTGGGGAACTGAGGTTTTGGGGGACCAACACCGATAAACTCATCTTT. Encoded protein: CALGELRFWGTNTDKLIF.

V usage is TRDV1 and J usage is TRDJ1; no definite D call. The V gene lost 1 base and the J gene lost 5 bases, with 17 bases spanning the gap. The CDR3 runs 16 residues. Germline loops: CDR1 TSWWSYY, CDR2 QGS. The CDR3 sequence: CALGEPIPLILDKLIF. The CDR3 DNA is TGTGCTCTTGGGGAACCCATTCCCCTCATACTGGATAAACTCATCTTT.

The chain combines TRDV1 with TRDJ1; TRDD2 aligns across 9 bases. V lost 8 bases and J lost 0; bases outside the gene matches: 25. Germline V gene data show CDR1 as TSWWSYY and CDR2 as QGS. The CDR3 consists of 21 residues. This CDR3 reads CALTTPSYVGWGSGNTDKLIF. The CDR3 DNA is TGTGCTCTTACCACTCCTTCCTACGTGGGGTGGGGGTCAGGCAACACCGATAAACTCATCTTT.

This clone was seen only a few times. V is TRDV1 and J is TRDJ1; 11 nucleotides agree with TRDD3. Germline V gene sequence: CDR1 TSWWSYY, CDR2 QGS. The trim removed 0 bases at V and 0 bases at J, leaving 9 bases unmatched. The CDR3 is made up of 19 amino acids. Written as DNA, the CDR3 is TGTGCTCTTGGGGAACTTCAACCTGTTGGGGGATACGACACCGATAAACTCATCTTT. Its protein is CALGELQPVGGYDTDKLIF.

The chain carries TRDV1 and TRDJ1, with TRDD3 matching 7 bases. V was clipped by 5 bases and J by 4 bases; unmatched bases: 13. The CDR3 sequence is 16 residues long. Germline V gene lookup returns CDR1 TSWWSYY and CDR2 QGS. CDR3 region: CALGKLASGGHDKLIF. DNA for the CDR3: TGTGCTCTTGGGAAATTGGCTTCTGGGGGCCACGATAAACTCATCTTT.

This clone was seen more than once but under ten times. The chain carries TRDV1 and TRDJ1; 10 bases fit TRDD3. This CDR3 has 18 residues. Germline CDR1 is TSWWSYY and CDR2 is QGS. After removal of 0 bases from V and 10 bases from J, the junction contained 17 bases not matched to a gene. The CDR3 spells CALGELILQLGDGGRLIF. CDR3 nucleotides: TGTGCTCTTGGGGAACTTATATTACAACTGGGGGATGGGGGGCGACTCATCTTT.

This rearrangement joins TRDV1 to TRDJ1; a weak D match, TRDD2 (5 bases). The CDR3 spans 19 residues. Per germline, CDR1 TSWWSYY and CDR2 QGS. Trimming pared 1 base from V and 6 bases from J, leaving 27 bases between. Written as DNA, the CDR3 is TGTGCTCTTGGGGAACAAGCCGGCCTGCCTGGTAACCTACGCTATAAACTCATCTTT. Translating it yields CALGEQAGLPGNLRYKLIF.

The J gene is TRDJ1, the V gene TRDV1; D is tentatively TRDD2 or TRDD3 (7 bases each). This CDR3 region has 21 residues. CDR1 is TSWWSYY, CDR2 QGS, per germline. V lost 4 bases and J lost 0, with 30 bases in between. CDR3 sequence reads: CALGGLFPTWWGTKYTDKLIF. Written as DNA, the CDR3 is TGTGCTCTTGGGGGACTATTTCCTACCTGGTGGGGGACGAAATACACCGATAAACTCATCTTT.

J is TRDJ1 and V is TRDV1, with no clear D. This CDR3 contains 19 residues. From germline, CDR1 is TSWWSYY and CDR2 QGS. V dropped 0 bases and J dropped 0 bases, with 20 bases sitting between them. The CDR3 spells CALGELLHSPLSHTDKLIF. DNA for the CDR3: TGTGCTCTTGGGGAACTGTTGCATTCCCCACTTTCCCACACCGATAAACTCATCTTT.

For this clone: This may be a read error: a much more frequent sequence differs by one nucleotide. The sample holds other DNA sequences that translate to the same CDR3. The rearrangement uses TRDV2 and TRDJ2, with 9 bases identical to TRDD3. J was trimmed by 0 bases and V by 4 bases; bases with no gene match: 14. The CDR3 totals 19 residues. Per germline, CDR1 GEAIGNYY and CDR2 EKD. DNA for the CDR3: TGTGCCTGTGAAGTCGTATGCGGGGATACGCTAGCTTTGACAGCACAACTCTTCTTT. Amino acid sequence: CACEVVCGDTLALTAQLFF.

The chain is built from TRDV1 and TRDJ1, with 7 bases matching TRDD3. With V trimmed by 3 bases and J by 0 bases, 13 bases remained unmatched. The CDR3 is made up of 18 amino acids. The germline V gene encodes CDR1 TSWWSYY and CDR2 QGS. CDR3 coding DNA: TGTGCTCTTGGGGATAACACTGGGGACCCGGTCTACACCGATAAACTCATCTTT. It is translated as CALGDNTGDPVYTDKLIF.

The J gene is TRDJ1, the V gene TRDV1; D is uncertain. The CDR3 is made up of 19 amino acids. V was trimmed by 2 bases and J by 0 bases, leaving 22 bases between them. CDR1 TSWWSYY and CDR2 QGS come from the germline V gene. The DNA of the CDR3 is TGTGCTCTTGGGGAAAAGAAGAAGCCAAGAACCCCCTACACCGATAAACTCATCTTT. It yields the protein CALGEKKKPRTPYTDKLIF.

This sequence joins TRDV1 and TRDJ1; 9 bases are shared with TRDD3. The CDR3 has 21 residues. Germline V CDR1 and CDR2: TSWWSYY, QGS. V shed 5 bases and J 0 bases; nucleotides not matched to a gene: 22. CDR3: CALGKSRRLGGLGDYTDKLIF. CDR3 bases: TGTGCTCTTGGGAAAAGTCGTCGGCTAGGGGGACTGGGGGACTACACCGATAAACTCATCTTT.